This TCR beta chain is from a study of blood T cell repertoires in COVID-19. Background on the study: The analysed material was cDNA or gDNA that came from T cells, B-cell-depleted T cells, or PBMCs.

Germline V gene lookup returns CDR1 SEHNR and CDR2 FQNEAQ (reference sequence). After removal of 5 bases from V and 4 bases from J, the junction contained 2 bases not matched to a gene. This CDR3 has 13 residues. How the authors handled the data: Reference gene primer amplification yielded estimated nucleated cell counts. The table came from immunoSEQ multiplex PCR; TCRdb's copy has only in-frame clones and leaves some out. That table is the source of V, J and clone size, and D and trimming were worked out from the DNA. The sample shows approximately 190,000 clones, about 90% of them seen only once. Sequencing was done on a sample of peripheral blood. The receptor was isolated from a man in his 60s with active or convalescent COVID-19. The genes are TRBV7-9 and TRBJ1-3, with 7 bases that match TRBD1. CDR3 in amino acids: CASSKDRGNTIYF. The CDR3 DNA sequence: TGTGCCAGCAGCAAGGACAGGGGAAACACCATATATTTT. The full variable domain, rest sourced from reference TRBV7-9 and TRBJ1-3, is DTGVSQNPRHKITKRGQNVTFRCDPISEHNRLYWYRQTLGQGPEFLTYFQNEAQLEKSRLLSDRFSAERPKGSFSTLEIQRTEQGDSAMYLCASSKDRGNTIYFGEGSWLTVV.